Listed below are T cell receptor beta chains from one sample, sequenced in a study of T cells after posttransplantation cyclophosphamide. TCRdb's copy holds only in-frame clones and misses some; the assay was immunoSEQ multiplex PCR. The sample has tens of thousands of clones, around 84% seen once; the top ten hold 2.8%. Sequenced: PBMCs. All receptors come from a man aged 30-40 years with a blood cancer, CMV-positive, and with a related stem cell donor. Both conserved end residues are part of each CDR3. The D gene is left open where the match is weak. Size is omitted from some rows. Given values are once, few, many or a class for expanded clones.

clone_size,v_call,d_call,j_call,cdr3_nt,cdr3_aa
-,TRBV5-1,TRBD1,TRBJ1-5,TGCGCCAGCCATCCTGGACAGGGCGGCCCGGACCAGCCCCAGCATTTT,CASHPGQGGPDQPQHF
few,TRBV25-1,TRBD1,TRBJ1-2,TGTGCCAGCAGCGGGCAGGGGGCGGCCTACGGCTACACCTTC,CASSGQGAAYGYTF
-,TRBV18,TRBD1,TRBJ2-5,TGTGCCAGCTCAGAACTCACTACCGGGACAGGGGGAGAGACCCAGTACTTC,CASSELTTGTGGETQYF
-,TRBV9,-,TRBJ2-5,TGTGCCAGCAGCGTAGATGTTTCGGAGACCCAGTACTTC,CASSVDVSETQYF
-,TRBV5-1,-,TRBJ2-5,TGCGCCAGCAGCACGGACCAAGAGACCCAGTACTTC,CASSTDQETQYF
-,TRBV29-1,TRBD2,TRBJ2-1,TGCAGCGTGGCGGCGGGAGTCGCAGGTGAGCAGTTCTTC,CSVAAGVAGEQFF
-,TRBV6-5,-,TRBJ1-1,TGTGCCAGCAGTTATTTGTGGGGAGGCGGCACTGAAGCTTTCTTT,CASSYLWGGGTEAFF
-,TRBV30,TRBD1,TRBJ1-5,TGTGCCTGGAGTGCTCAGGGGGGTCAGCCCCAGCATTTT,CAWSAQGGQPQHF
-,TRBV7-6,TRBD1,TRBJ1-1,TGTGCCAGCAGCCCAGAGACAGGGTGGACTGAAGCTTTCTTT,CASSPETGWTEAFF
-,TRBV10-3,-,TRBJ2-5,TGTGCCATCAGTGAGCGCCTAGCAGGGACCCAGTACTTC,CAISERLAGTQYF
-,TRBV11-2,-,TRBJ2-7,TGTGCCAGCAGCTTATATCCGGGAGTGTACGAGCAGCACTTC,CASSLYPGVYEQHF
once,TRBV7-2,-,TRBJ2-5,TGTGCCAGCAGCTACGGACTTAAGGAGACCCAGTACTTC,CASSYGLKETQYF
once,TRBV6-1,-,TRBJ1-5,TGTGCCAGCATGCGGCAGGGTGATCAGCCCCAGCATTTT,CASMRQGDQPQHF
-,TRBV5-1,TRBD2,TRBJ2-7,TGCGCCAGCAGCCGGAGCGGGACCTACGAGCAGTACTTC,CASSRSGTYEQYF
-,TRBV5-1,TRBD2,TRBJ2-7,TGCGCCAGCAGCCCAGGACTAGCTACCTACGAGCAGTACTTC,CASSPGLATYEQYF
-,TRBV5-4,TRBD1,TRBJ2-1,TGTGCCAGCAGCTTTGGGACAGCCTTCAATGAGCAGTTCTTC,CASSFGTAFNEQFF
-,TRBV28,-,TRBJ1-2,TGTGCCAGCAGTCCCCCGAATCGGTATGGCTACACCTTC,CASSPPNRYGYTF
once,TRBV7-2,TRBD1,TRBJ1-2,TGTGCCAGCAGCACTGGACAGGTTGGCTACACCTTC,CASSTGQVGYTF
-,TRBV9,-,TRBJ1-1,TGTGCCAGCAGCGTAGGGATTGGGGAGCGAAACACTGAAGCTTTCTTT,CASSVGIGERNTEAFF
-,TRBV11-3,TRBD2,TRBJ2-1,TGTGCCAGCAGCCTTCGACTAGCGAGCTACAATGAGCAGTTCTTC,CASSLRLASYNEQFF